Included here is one TCR beta chain sequence, with context. This clonotype was seen more than once but under ten times. The antigen it recognizes is unknown. The input lacks base qualities; no much larger clone sits a single base away. V loses 3 bases of germline sequence and J loses 0 bases, and the interval between the two ends is 9 bases. From the cysteine through the phenylalanine, the CDR3 covers 14 amino acids. Solely the CDR3 DNA is kept, with 42 bases framed from the first base. For repertoire sequencing, the TCR beta CDR3 regions were amplified from RNA transcripts. A first-round RT-PCR used HTBI primers with the Qiagen OneStep RT-PCR kit, followed by a second-round multiplex PCR, size selection and purification. Libraries were sequenced on an Illumina HiSeq2000 using paired-end 100 bp reads. The published analysis was carried out like this. SOAPnuke was used to process the reads, throwing out any read that had adapters, had uncalled bases, had a mean Phred below 15, or lacked an exact constant-primer or identifier match. COPE v1.2.5 was used to merge high-quality paired reads. Clonotypes were defined as unique nucleotide sequences and were aligned to IMGT TRB V, D and J references using MiTCR v1.1. Only V-J combinations with frequency above 0.0001 were analysed, covering approximately 99% of repertoires. A TCR clonal expansion and chaos score per V-J combination was defined as the ratio of F50 clonal expansion to chaos observed in the TCRdist matrix. Features were reduced by Welch's t-statistics and random forest to over 10 V-J combinations, which fed a naive Bayes classifier. The similarity between thyroid and blood repertoires was quantified using the Morisita-Horn index. The public reads were quality trimmed at Q25 with fastp and then assembled into clones with MiXCR by TCRdb, keeping productive beta chains. Each CDR3 protein gets just one entry, which takes the most common genes and DNA from the rows behind it. The V and J calls come from TCRdb's annotation, not from the publication. Across this sample there are 650,000 to 800,000 distinct CDR3 sequences, with about two fifths seen only once. More than 2.5% of the sample is held by the ten biggest clonotypes.

The data are from a study of Graves' ophthalmopathy and Graves' hyperthyroidism (dated 2018 in TCRdb). Describing the broader study: Peripheral blood was collected at initial diagnosis, prior to any treatment. T-cell repertoires of thyroid tissue and blood were compared in 5 or 6 hyperthyroidism patients. In total, 135 blood samples were TCR-sequenced: 40 to 45 ophthalmopathy, 75 hyperthyroidism and some 17 hyperthyroidism-to-ophthalmopathy patients. The study used TCR beta repertoire signatures to distinguish Graves' ophthalmopathy from Graves' hyperthyroidism and to predict progression to ophthalmopathy. An independent validation cohort comprised around 19 hyperthyroidism patients and 15 to 17 patients who later progressed from hyperthyroidism to ophthalmopathy. Once sampling was done, hyperthyroidism patients were given methimazole at a starting dose of 30 mg daily, while ophthalmopathy patients were given high-dose intravenous methylprednisolone. To explore V-J signatures that distinguish ophthalmopathy from hyperthyroidism, a discovery set of more than 90 patients was enrolled, made up of roughly 41 with ophthalmopathy and fewer than 60 with stable hyperthyroidism. Broad study findings and their caveats: Most of the expanded thyroid clonotypes with a frequency above 0.001 were also detected in blood, and it was suggested that the thyroid immune response may be reflected by blood repertoires. Ophthalmopathy was separated from stable hyperthyroidism by the 13-signature model with about 89% sensitivity and less than 82% specificity in cross-validation and with 80%/75% in the test set. In validation, the model predicted ophthalmopathy progression with roughly 68% sensitivity and around 72% specificity; more than ten predicted patients were CT-confirmed with GO in a median of approximately six months. No statistical method was used to set the sample size in advance, and the investigators knew which group each participant was assigned to.

The ophthalmopathy patients had moderately to severely active disease, with a Clinical Activity Score of 3 or higher, a NOSPECS grade of 4 or higher, and a disease duration of less than 3 months. Anyone with other autoimmune diseases, uncontrolled infections, pregnancy or lactation was excluded from the study. Diagnosis was based on clinical symptoms, serum thyroxine, TRAb, thyroid ultrasound and orbital computed tomography. Using Ficoll-Paque density gradient centrifugation, PBMCs were isolated from 8.5 to 10 ml of fresh peripheral blood. Total RNA was extracted using Trizol reagent, and RNA quality was checked on an Agilent 2100 Bioanalyzer.

The chain is encoded by TRBV12-3 or TRBV12-4 joined to TRBJ2-7; 5 matching bases give a weak D call of TRBD1. The receptor comes from an adult man with Graves' ophthalmopathy. Sequencing input: peripheral blood. Here is the DNA: TGTGCCAGCAGTTTGAACAGGCCCTCCTACGAGCAGTACTTC. Protein translation: CASSLNRPSYEQYF.